This is a list of T cell receptor beta chains from one sample in a study of vaccination effects on CD4 cells after COVID-19. Some clones are missing from TCRdb's copy, which holds only in-frame ones; the method was immunoSEQ multiplex PCR. The data show about 53,000 clones, around three quarters seen once. Their antigen targets remain unknown. Sequences were derived from CD4+ T cells from PBMCs cultured without peptide, sampled before COVID-19 vaccination. The source of these receptors is a human donor who received a COVID-19 vaccine. The CDR3 runs from the conserved cysteine through the conserved F or W. Each record gives: V gene, D gene, clone size, J gene, CDR3 DNA, CDR3 protein. A D gene is named only where the DNA matches it firmly. A clone size is listed for some rows: how often the clone was seen (once, few, many), or a class if it is expanded.

v_gene: TRBV6-1
d_gene: -
abundance: -
j_gene: TRBJ2-6
CDR3nt: TGTGCCAGCAGTGAATTTGGTTTCAGGAACTCTGGGGCCAACGTCCTGACTTTC
CDR3aa: CASSEFGFRNSGANVLTF

v_gene: TRBV15
d_gene: -
abundance: -
j_gene: TRBJ2-5
CDR3nt: TGTGCCACCAGCAGAGATGTAGAGACCCAGTACTTC
CDR3aa: CATSRDVETQYF

v_gene: TRBV7-3
d_gene: -
abundance: -
j_gene: TRBJ2-2
CDR3nt: TGTGCCAGCAGCTGGGGAATGAACACCGGGGAGCTGTTTTTT
CDR3aa: CASSWGMNTGELFF

v_gene: TRBV6-4
d_gene: -
abundance: -
j_gene: TRBJ2-2
CDR3nt: TGTGCCAGCAGTGACGAGGGAAACGGGGAGCTGTTTTTT
CDR3aa: CASSDEGNGELFF

v_gene: TRBV15
d_gene: -
abundance: -
j_gene: TRBJ1-3
CDR3nt: TGTGCCACCAGCAGAGTTGCAGGGGCTGGAAACACCATATATTTT
CDR3aa: CATSRVAGAGNTIYF

v_gene: TRBV7-2
d_gene: -
abundance: -
j_gene: TRBJ2-5
CDR3nt: TGTGCCAGCAGTTCGGGGGCCCTCCGAGGGGAAGAGACCCAGTACTTC
CDR3aa: CASSSGALRGEETQYF

v_gene: TRBV5-1
d_gene: -
abundance: -
j_gene: TRBJ2-5
CDR3nt: TGCGCCAGCAGCTTGAACCCGGGGCCGGGAGAGACCCAGTACTTC
CDR3aa: CASSLNPGPGETQYF

v_gene: TRBV2
d_gene: -
abundance: -
j_gene: TRBJ2-4
CDR3nt: TGCTCTCTCCGGAGAGCCAAAAACATTCAGTACTTC
CDR3aa: CSLRRAKNIQYF

v_gene: TRBV5-1
d_gene: -
abundance: -
j_gene: TRBJ2-5
CDR3nt: TGCGCCAGCAGCTTGACGTACGGAAAAGAGACCCAGTACTTC
CDR3aa: CASSLTYGKETQYF

v_gene: TRBV6-6
d_gene: -
abundance: -
j_gene: TRBJ1-2
CDR3nt: TGTGCCAGCAGTTACCGGAATTTAGGGGGGAATGGCTACACCTTC
CDR3aa: CASSYRNLGGNGYTF

v_gene: TRBV5-1
d_gene: -
abundance: -
j_gene: TRBJ1-2
CDR3nt: TGCGCCAGCAGCTTGGGAGGGGAAGGCTACACCTTC
CDR3aa: CASSLGGEGYTF

v_gene: TRBV30
d_gene: TRBD1
abundance: few
j_gene: TRBJ1-5
CDR3nt: TGTGCCTGGAGTCAAGGGGGCGGTCAGCCCCAGCATTTT
CDR3aa: CAWSQGGGQPQHF

v_gene: TRBV19
d_gene: -
abundance: -
j_gene: TRBJ1-4
CDR3nt: TGTGCCAGTAGTTGGTCGGCAGTCTCTAATGAAAAACTGTTTTTT
CDR3aa: CASSWSAVSNEKLFF

v_gene: TRBV5-1
d_gene: TRBD2
abundance: -
j_gene: TRBJ2-1
CDR3nt: TGCGCCAGCATTAGACTAGCGGGGGATCAGGAGCAGTTCTTC
CDR3aa: CASIRLAGDQEQFF